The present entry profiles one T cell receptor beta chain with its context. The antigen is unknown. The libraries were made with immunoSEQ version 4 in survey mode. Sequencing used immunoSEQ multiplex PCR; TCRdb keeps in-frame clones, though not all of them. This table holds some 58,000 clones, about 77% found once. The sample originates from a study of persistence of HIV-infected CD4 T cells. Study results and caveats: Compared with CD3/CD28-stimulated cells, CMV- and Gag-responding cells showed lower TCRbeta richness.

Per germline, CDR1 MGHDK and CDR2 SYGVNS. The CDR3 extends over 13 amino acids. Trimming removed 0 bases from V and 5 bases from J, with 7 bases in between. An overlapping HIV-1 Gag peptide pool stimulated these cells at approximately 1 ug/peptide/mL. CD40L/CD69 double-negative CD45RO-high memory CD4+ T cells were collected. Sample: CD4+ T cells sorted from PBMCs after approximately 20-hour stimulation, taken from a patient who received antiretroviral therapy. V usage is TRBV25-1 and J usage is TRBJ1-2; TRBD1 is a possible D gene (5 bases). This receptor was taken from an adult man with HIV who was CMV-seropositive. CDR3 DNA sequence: TGTGCCAGCAGTGAATATACAGGATATGGCTACACCTTC. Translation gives CASSEYTGYGYTF.